This T cell receptor beta chain is from a study of T-cell reconstitution after alpha-beta-depleted transplantation in children. Findings and caveats of the study: Where some patients showed high TCRbeta diversity at day 60, it came from recipient T cells and thymic progenitors that had survived.

This clonotype has ten or more counts. Its specificity is unknown. Construction of the TCRbeta library involved unique molecular identifiers. MiXCR, run by TCRdb on the PCR reads, gives a single entry per CDR3 protein. The profile shows 200,000 to 250,000 distinct CDR3 sequences, about a tenth of them singletons. The V and J ends lost 5 bases and 0 bases respectively, with 7 bases between them. The CDR3 length is 13 residues. Looked up from germline, CDR1 is KGHDR and CDR2 is SFDVKD. The sample consisted of PBMCs, taken before TCRalphabeta/CD19-depleted stem cell transplant. The V and J genes are TRBV24-1 and TRBJ2-7; no clear D. This TCR was sampled from a child in the first two years of life with acute myeloid leukemia, due to receive a stem cell transplant. The CDR3 loop reads CATSAQASYEQYF. The CDR3 DNA reads TGTGCCACCAGTGCGCAGGCCTCCTACGAGCAGTACTTC.